This TCR beta chain originates from a study of T cell responses to AZD1222 COVID-19 vaccine. CDR1 SGHTA and CDR2 FQGTGA come from the germline V gene. V was trimmed by 1 base and J by 10 bases, leaving 10 bases between them. The CDR3 totals 13 residues. Study results and caveats: Researchers report vaccine-associated CD4 TCRs spanning spike, with dominance at 160-218 and 743-854. Two AZD1222 doses significantly raised spike-specific TCR breadth and depth over controls. Donors were largely white British and mainly female; clonal diversity was possibly underestimated. Nearly half of spike-specific TCRs reportedly target unmutated variant regions.

Assay: immunoSEQ multiplex PCR; the TCRdb copy retains only in-frame clones and omits some. The sample gives roughly 170,000 clones, roughly 92% of which show up once; around 1.6% is in the top ten. Turning to this clone: The target antigen is unknown.

The V gene is TRBV7-3, the J gene TRBJ1-4, with no clear D. The sequencing here drew on peripheral blood, taken 28 days after the second AZD1222 dose. The receptor comes from an adult who received the AZD1222 COVID-19 vaccine. CDR3 loop: CASSLNVRGKLFF. CDR3 coding DNA: TGTGCCAGCAGCTTAAACGTCCGCGGAAAACTGTTTTTT.